A selection of T cell receptor beta chains follows, all from one sample in a study of cytomegalovirus exposure and HLA in healthy donors. TCRdb keeps only in-frame clones here, not all; method: immunoSEQ multiplex PCR. The sample yields 120,000 to 150,000 clones, approximately 88% seen once. Sequencing was performed on PBMCs. The origin of the receptors is a man in his late teens or twenties in good health and CMV-seropositive. The CDR3 runs from the conserved cysteine through the conserved F or W. A D gene is named only where the DNA matches it firmly. Expanded clones are given a class, and other clones once, few, many or no size at all.

abundance | j_gene | d_gene | v_gene | CDR3aa | CDR3nt
few | TRBJ2-7 | . | TRBV2 | CASSHRGGPYEQYF | TGTGCCAGCAGCCACAGGGGGGGCCCTTACGAGCAGTACTTC
. | TRBJ1-2 | . | TRBV5-1 | CASSLAGTSEGYTF | TGCGCCAGCAGCTTGGCCGGGACATCTGAGGGCTACACCTTC
few | TRBJ2-2 | . | TRBV28 | CASRPGSSTGELFF | TGTGCCAGCAGACCTGGCAGTTCCACCGGGGAGCTGTTTTTT
. | TRBJ2-7 | . | TRBV6-5 | CASSYSEQTYEQYF | TGTGCCAGCAGTTACAGTGAGCAAACCTACGAGCAGTACTTC
. | TRBJ1-1 | TRBD1 | TRBV6-5 | CASRGTGNTEAFF | TGTGCCAGCAGGGGGACAGGGAACACTGAAGCTTTCTTT
. | TRBJ2-7 | TRBD2 | TRBV6-1 | CASSEARPSGSHEQYF | TGTGCCAGCAGTGAAGCGAGGCCTAGCGGGAGCCACGAGCAGTACTTC
. | TRBJ2-7 | . | TRBV18 | CASSPGLGQNYEQYF | TGTGCCAGCTCACCGGGACTGGGACAGAACTACGAGCAGTACTTC
. | TRBJ1-1 | TRBD1 | TRBV30 | CAWSRTGRLNTEAFF | TGTGCCTGGAGTCGGACAGGGCGCCTAAACACTGAAGCTTTCTTT
once | TRBJ1-2 | TRBD1 | TRBV10-2 | CASNGPGQGANGYTF | TGCGCCAGCAACGGACCGGGACAGGGGGCGAATGGCTACACCTTC
. | TRBJ1-1 | . | TRBV10-3 | CAISEPGRAEAFF | TGTGCCATCAGTGAGCCCGGGAGGGCTGAAGCTTTCTTT
. | TRBJ2-7 | TRBD1 | TRBV30 | CAWSVMHRGVHEQYF | TGTGCCTGGAGTGTTATGCACAGGGGAGTCCACGAGCAGTACTTC
. | TRBJ1-2 | . | TRBV7-8 | CASSDRHYGYTF | TGTGCCAGCTCCGACAGACACTATGGCTACACCTTC
. | TRBJ1-2 | . | TRBV6-5 | CASSYQDSDWDGYTF | TGTGCCAGCAGTTACCAGGACAGCGACTGGGATGGCTACACCTTC
. | TRBJ1-2 | . | TRBV27 | CASSNHRAANYGYTF | TGTGCCAGCAGTAACCACAGGGCCGCTAACTATGGCTACACCTTC
. | TRBJ2-1 | . | TRBV19 | CASSIGGPYNEQFF | TGTGCCAGTAGTATCGGGGGGCCCTACAATGAGCAGTTCTTC
. | TRBJ2-5 | TRBD1 | TRBV19 | CASSFYAGTERQETQYF | TGTGCCAGTAGTTTCTACGCCGGGACAGAGAGACAAGAGACCCAGTACTTC
. | TRBJ1-4 | . | TRBV5-4 | CASSSRGSGNEKLFF | TGTGCCAGCAGCTCTCGGGGGTCCGGGAATGAAAAACTGTTTTTT
. | TRBJ1-6 | TRBD1 | TRBV5-1 | CASSLEPGTGLSPLHF | TGCGCCAGCAGCTTGGAGCCCGGGACAGGGCTTTCACCCCTCCACTTT
. | TRBJ2-7 | . | TRBV10-3 | CAISDEQGNGQQYF | TGTGCCATCAGTGACGAACAGGGTAATGGGCAGCAGTACTTC
. | TRBJ2-2 | TRBD2 | TRBV6-6 | CAIAGGIGGELFF | TGTGCCATCGCGGGGGGCATCGGCGGGGAGCTGTTTTTT
once | TRBJ2-7 | TRBD1 | TRBV6-1 | CASSEVQGASEQYF | TGTGCCAGCAGTGAAGTCCAGGGGGCGAGCGAGCAGTACTTC
. | TRBJ2-7 | . | TRBV11-2 | CASSLTWTTYEQYF | TGTGCCAGCAGCTTAACCTGGACTACCTACGAGCAGTACTTC
once | TRBJ1-2 | . | TRBV28 | CASRSPDRPNYGYTF | TGTGCCAGCAGATCCCCCGACAGGCCCAACTATGGCTACACCTTC
. | TRBJ2-7 | . | TRBV28 | CASRPGGGHEQYF | TGTGCCAGCAGACCAGGCGGGGGCCACGAGCAGTACTTC
. | TRBJ2-7 | . | TRBV5-1 | CASSLSRSDYEQYF | TGCGCCAGCAGCCTCTCGAGGTCCGACTACGAGCAGTACTTC
. | TRBJ2-3 | TRBD2 | TRBV27 | CASSIYALGGGSEDSATQYF | TGTGCCAGCAGTATATATGCCCTAGGCGGCGGGAGTGAAGATTCCGCTACGCAGTATTTT
. | TRBJ2-2 | TRBD1 | TRBV30 | CAWARQGTGELFF | TGTGCCTGGGCCCGACAGGGCACCGGGGAGCTGTTTTTT
. | TRBJ2-3 | TRBD1 | TRBV5-1 | CASSPPGTGMDTQYF | TGCGCCAGCAGTCCTCCGGGGACAGGGATGGATACGCAGTATTTT
few | TRBJ1-1 | . | TRBV7-9 | CASSLGGVNTEAFF | TGTGCCAGCAGCTTAGGAGGAGTGAACACTGAAGCTTTCTTT
. | TRBJ2-7 | . | TRBV6-6 | CASSYFGRSYEQYF | TGTGCCAGCAGTTACTTTGGCAGGTCCTACGAGCAGTACTTC
. | TRBJ2-7 | . | TRBV5-1 | CASSLGQGGPYEQYF | TGCGCCAGCAGCTTGGGACAGGGAGGACCCTACGAGCAGTACTTC
. | TRBJ1-2 | . | TRBV19 | CASRALGPPGGYTF | TGTGCCAGTAGGGCCCTCGGACCTCCGGGGGGCTACACCTTC
. | TRBJ2-3 | . | TRBV30 | CAWRGGVSTDTQYF | TGTGCCTGGAGAGGCGGGGTTAGCACAGATACGCAGTATTTT
. | TRBJ1-6 | . | TRBV10-3 | CAIRELTGLAPLHF | TGTGCCATCAGGGAATTAACAGGGTTGGCACCCCTCCACTTT
. | TRBJ2-7 | . | TRBV7-2 | CASSLPSKHEQYF | TGTGCCAGCAGCTTGCCTAGCAAGCACGAGCAGTACTTC
. | TRBJ1-3 | . | TRBV15 | CATSRAGGSGNTIYF | TGTGCCACCAGCAGAGCAGGAGGGTCCGGAAACACCATATATTTT
. | TRBJ2-7 | TRBD1 | TRBV6-1 | CASSEGTGLEQYF | TGTGCCAGCAGTGAAGGGACAGGGCTCGAGCAGTACTTC
. | TRBJ2-7 | TRBD2 | TRBV6-5 | CASGGVGDYEQYF | TGTGCCAGCGGGGGGGTAGGGGACTACGAGCAGTACTTC
. | TRBJ1-2 | . | TRBV7-9 | CASSLGGGDPYGYTF | TGTGCCAGCAGCTTAGGAGGGGGGGATCCCTATGGCTACACCTTC
once | TRBJ1-2 | TRBD1 | TRBV10-2 | CASSPQGAYGYTF | TGCGCCAGCAGTCCGCAGGGGGCCTATGGCTACACCTTC
once | TRBJ2-3 | TRBD2 | TRBV4-1 | CASSQRLADDTDTQYF | TGCGCCAGCAGCCAGCGACTAGCGGATGACACAGATACGCAGTATTTT
. | TRBJ2-7 | TRBD2 | TRBV7-6 | CASSREENYEQYF | TGTGCCAGCAGCCGGGAGGAGAACTACGAGCAGTACTTC
. | TRBJ2-5 | . | TRBV14 | CASSQVKDLRGTQYF | TGTGCCAGCAGCCAAGTAAAGGATCTGCGGGGGACCCAGTACTTC
. | TRBJ1-1 | . | TRBV5-6 | CASSLSPRGTEAFF | TGTGCCAGCAGTTTAAGTCCTAGGGGCACTGAAGCTTTCTTT
. | TRBJ1-4 | TRBD1 | TRBV5-1 | CASSLGQEGEKLFF | TGCGCCAGCAGCCTAGGACAGGAGGGTGAAAAACTGTTTTTT
. | TRBJ1-1 | . | TRBV6-6 | CASSYEGPEAFF | TGTGCCAGCAGTTACGAGGGTCCTGAAGCTTTCTTT
. | TRBJ2-3 | . | TRBV28 | CASRGGTSTDTQYF | TGTGCCAGCAGGGGGGGAACTAGCACAGATACGCAGTATTTT